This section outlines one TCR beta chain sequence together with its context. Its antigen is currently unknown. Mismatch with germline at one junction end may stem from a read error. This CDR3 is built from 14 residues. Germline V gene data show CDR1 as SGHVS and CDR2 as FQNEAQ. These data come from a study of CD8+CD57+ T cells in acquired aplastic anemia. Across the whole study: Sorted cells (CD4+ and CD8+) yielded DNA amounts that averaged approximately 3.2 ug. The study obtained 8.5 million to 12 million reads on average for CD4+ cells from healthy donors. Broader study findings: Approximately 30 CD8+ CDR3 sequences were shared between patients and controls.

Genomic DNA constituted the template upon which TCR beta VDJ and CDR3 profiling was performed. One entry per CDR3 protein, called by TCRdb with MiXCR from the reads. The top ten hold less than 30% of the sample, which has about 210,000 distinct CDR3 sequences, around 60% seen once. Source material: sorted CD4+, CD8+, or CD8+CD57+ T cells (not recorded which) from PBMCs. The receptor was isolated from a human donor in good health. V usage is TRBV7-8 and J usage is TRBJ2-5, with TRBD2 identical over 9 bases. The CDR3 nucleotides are TGTGCCAGCACGACTAGCGGAAGCGAGAAGACCCGGTACTTC. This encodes CASTTSGSEKTRYF.